This T cell receptor beta chain derives from a study of breast tumors, draining lymph nodes, adjacent tissues. Samples came from axillary lymph nodes draining the breast cancer. Details on this clonotype: Its antigen is unknown. A read error may be the cause here, since a much bigger clone is one base away.

TCRdb re-called the multiplex PCR reads through MiXCR, storing one row per CDR3 protein. In the table there are approximately 210,000 distinct CDR3 sequences, less than 40% of which are singletons. Findings and caveats of the study: Data only fit, rather than demonstrated, lymph node origin of most tumor T cells.

This CDR3 contains 16 residues. Trimming cost V 8 bases and J 3 bases; bases outside gene matches: 10. Germline V gene sequence: CDR1 SEHNR, CDR2 FQNEAQ (reference sequence). The gene calls are TRBV7-9 and TRBJ2-3; 11 nucleotides align to TRBD2. The TCR sequence derives from a female donor with breast cancer. Some clones in this sample may be carry-over from other donors' samples. The source material was axillary lymph node tissue. Written as DNA, the CDR3 is TGTGCCAGCGGCTCCCCCACTAGCGGGAGTACAGATACGCAGTATTTT. As protein: CASGSPTSGSTDTQYF.